The 5 T cell receptor beta chains below all came from one sample that was sequenced in a study of blood T cell repertoires in COVID-19. The data were produced by immunoSEQ multiplex PCR, yet TCRdb's version contains in-frame clones alone and is incomplete. The table shows roughly 150,000 clones, with 80% to 90% occurring only once. The specimen was peripheral blood. The receptor source for this set is a woman aged 50 to 65 with COVID-19, enrolled during active disease.

CDR3 nucleotides: TGTGCCAGCAGTTACGACAGGGGGCGCAAACAAGCTTTCTTT. Its translation: CASSYDRGRKQAFF. V gene TRBV6-5 combines with J gene TRBJ1-1, with 10 bases lining up with TRBD1. The CDR3 sequence is 14 residues long. Germline CDR1 reads MNHEY; CDR2 reads SVGAGI. Unmatched junction bases numbered 6, after V lost 2 bases and J lost 9 bases.

The J gene is TRBJ2-1, the V gene TRBV29-1; 7 bases are a match to TRBD2. Losses at the gene ends were 4 bases for V and 6 bases for J; bases not matched to a gene: 9. Per germline, CDR1 SQVTM and CDR2 ANQGSEA. This CDR3 has 14 amino acids. In DNA, the CDR3 is TGCAGCGTTGTAGCGGGCTGGCGTAGCAATGAGCAGTTCTTC. Its translation is CSVVAGWRSNEQFF.

The chain uses TRBV5-8 and TRBJ2-5, with 8 positions matching TRBD1. CDR1 SGHTS and CDR2 YDEGEE come from the germline V gene. With 6 bases clipped from V and 1 base from J, the junction kept 11 bases outside the gene matches. This CDR3 region has 16 residues. For the CDR3, the DNA is TGTGCCAGCACTATAAGGGGGCAGGGGGCCCAAGAGACCCAGTACTTC. Translating it yields CASTIRGQGAQETQYF. The whole variable domain, filled in from reference TRBV5-8 and TRBJ2-5, reads EAGVTQSPTHLIKTRGQQATLRCSPISGHTSVYWYQQALGLGLQFLLWYDEGEERNRGNFPPRFSGRQFPNYSSELNVNALELEDSALYLCASTIRGQGAQETQYFGPGTRLLVL.

The rearrangement uses TRBV18 and TRBJ2-1; possibly TRBD2 for D (5 bases). The CDR3 totals 16 residues. The V gene lost 0 bases and the J gene lost 1 base, with 10 bases spanning the gap. Germline CDR1 and CDR2: KGHSH and LQKENI. This CDR3 reads CASSPPNGLSYNEQFF. The CDR3 region has the DNA TGTGCCAGCTCACCACCAAACGGACTTTCCTACAATGAGCAGTTCTTC.

The chain has TRBV5-1 and TRBJ2-7; 11 positions agree with TRBD2. Germline V gene data show CDR1 as SGHRS and CDR2 as YFSETQ. The junction had 4 bases not matched to a gene; V was cut back by 5 bases and J by 3 bases. CDR3 length equals 14 residues. CDR3 region: CASRLGTSGYEQYF. The CDR3 nucleotides read TGCGCCAGCAGACTCGGGACTAGCGGCTACGAGCAGTACTTC.